Included here is one T cell receptor beta chain sequence, with context. This CDR3 has 16 amino acids. V gave up 0 bases and J gave up 4 bases; unmatched junction bases: 4. Germline V gene sequence: CDR1 LGHNA, CDR2 YNFKEQ. Sequencing used immunoSEQ multiplex PCR; TCRdb keeps in-frame clones, though not all of them. The table has around 100,000 clones, about nine tenths seen once. The sample comes from a study of control samples from healthy donors and cancer patients. The source of this sequence is a woman aged 18 to 35 in good health. The sequencing input was blood. This rearrangement joins TRBV4-2 to TRBJ2-2; 8 positions agree with TRBD2. The CDR3 loop reads CASSQDLAGGTGELFF. The CDR3 region has the DNA TGTGCCAGCAGCCAAGATCTGGCGGGGGGCACCGGGGAGCTGTTTTTT.